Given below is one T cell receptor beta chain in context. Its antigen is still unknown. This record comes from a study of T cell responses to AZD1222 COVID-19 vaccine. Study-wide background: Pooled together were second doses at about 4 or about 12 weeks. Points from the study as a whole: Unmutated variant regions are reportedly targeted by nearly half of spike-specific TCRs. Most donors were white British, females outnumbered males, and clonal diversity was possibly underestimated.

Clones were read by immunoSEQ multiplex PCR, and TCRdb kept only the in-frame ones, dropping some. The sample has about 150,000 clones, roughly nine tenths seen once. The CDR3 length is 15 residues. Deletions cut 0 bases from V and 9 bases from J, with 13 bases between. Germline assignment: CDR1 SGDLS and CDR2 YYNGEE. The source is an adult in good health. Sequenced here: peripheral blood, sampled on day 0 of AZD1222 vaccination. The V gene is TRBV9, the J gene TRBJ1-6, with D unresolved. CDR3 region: CASSVAGHPGSPLHF. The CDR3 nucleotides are TGTGCCAGCAGCGTAGCTGGGCATCCTGGTTCACCCCTCCACTTT.